This T cell receptor (beta chain) was found in a study of blood T cell repertoires in COVID-19. Looking at the study overall: Cohort 3 donors counted as recovered after two negative PCRs, clearance, or resolved symptoms.

Donors were grouped by their self-reported clinical history. The CDR3 is 12 residues long. CDR1 is KGHDR, CDR2 SFDVKD, per germline. V lost 5 bases, J lost 8 bases, and 11 bases lay in between. Measured with immunoSEQ multiplex PCR; TCRdb has only the in-frame clones, and not every one. The sample yields a few hundred thousand clones, 80% to 90% seen once. The chain joins TRBV24-1 to TRBJ1-2; perhaps TRBD1 as D (5 bases). The receptor was isolated from a middle-aged man in a cohort exposed to, infected with or recovered from COVID-19 (not recorded which). The specimen was PBMCs or T cells enriched from blood (not recorded which). CDR3: CATSGQSGGYTF. In DNA form, the CDR3 reads TGTGCCACCAGTGGACAGTCTGGGGGCTACACCTTC.